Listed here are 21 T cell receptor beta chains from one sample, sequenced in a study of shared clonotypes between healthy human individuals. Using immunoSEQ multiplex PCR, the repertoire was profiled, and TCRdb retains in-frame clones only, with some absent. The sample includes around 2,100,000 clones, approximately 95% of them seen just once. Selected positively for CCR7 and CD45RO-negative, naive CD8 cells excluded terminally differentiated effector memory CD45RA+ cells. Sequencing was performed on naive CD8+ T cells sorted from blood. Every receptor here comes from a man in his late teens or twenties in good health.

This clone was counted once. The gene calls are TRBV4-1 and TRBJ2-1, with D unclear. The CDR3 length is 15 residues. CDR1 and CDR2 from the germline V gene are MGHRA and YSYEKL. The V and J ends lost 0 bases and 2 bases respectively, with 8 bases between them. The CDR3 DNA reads TGCGCCAGCAGCCAAGAGGAGCTAGCCTACAATGAGCAGTTCTTC. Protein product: CASSQEELAYNEQFF.

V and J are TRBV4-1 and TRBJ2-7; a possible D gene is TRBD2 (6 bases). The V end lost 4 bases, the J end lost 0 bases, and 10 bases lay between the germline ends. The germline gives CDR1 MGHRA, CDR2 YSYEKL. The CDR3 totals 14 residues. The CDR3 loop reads CASSRGDGSYEQYF. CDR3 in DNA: TGCGCCAGCAGCCGCGGGGACGGCTCCTACGAGCAGTACTTC.

CDR3 residues: CASSSLPSDRGETQYF. The CDR3 nucleotides read TGTGCCAGCAGCTCACTCCCCTCTGACAGGGGAGAGACCCAGTACTTC. This rearrangement joins TRBV7-9 to TRBJ2-5; 8 nucleotides align to TRBD1. CDR3 size: 16 residues. Germline V CDR1 and CDR2: SEHNR, FQNEAQ (reference sequence). After removal of 4 bases from V and 4 bases from J, the junction contained 11 bases not matched to a gene. Combining the CDR3 with reference TRBV7-9 and TRBJ2-5 gives the whole variable domain DTGVSQNPRHKITKRGQNVTFRCDPISEHNRLYWYRQTLGQGPEFLTYFQNEAQLEKSRLLSDRFSAERPKGSFSTLEIQRTEQGDSAMYLCASSSLPSDRGETQYFGPGTRLLVL.

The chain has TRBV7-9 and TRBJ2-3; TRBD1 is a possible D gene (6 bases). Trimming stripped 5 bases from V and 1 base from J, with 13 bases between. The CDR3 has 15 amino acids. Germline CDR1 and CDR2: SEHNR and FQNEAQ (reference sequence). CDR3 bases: TGTGCCAGCAGCCCCAGGGGACACGGCACAGATACGCAGTATTTT. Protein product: CASSPRGHGTDTQYF. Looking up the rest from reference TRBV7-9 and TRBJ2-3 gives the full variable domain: DTGVSQNPRHKITKRGQNVTFRCDPISEHNRLYWYRQTLGQGPEFLTYFQNEAQLEKSRLLSDRFSAERPKGSFSTLEIQRTEQGDSAMYLCASSPRGHGTDTQYFGPGTRLTVL.

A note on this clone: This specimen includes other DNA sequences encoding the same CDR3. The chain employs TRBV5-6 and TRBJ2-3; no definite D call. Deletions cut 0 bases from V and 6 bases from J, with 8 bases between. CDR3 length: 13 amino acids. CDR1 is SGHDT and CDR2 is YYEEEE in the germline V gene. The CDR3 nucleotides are TGTGCCAGCAGCTTGGACGTTTCGGATACGCAGTATTTT. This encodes CASSLDVSDTQYF.

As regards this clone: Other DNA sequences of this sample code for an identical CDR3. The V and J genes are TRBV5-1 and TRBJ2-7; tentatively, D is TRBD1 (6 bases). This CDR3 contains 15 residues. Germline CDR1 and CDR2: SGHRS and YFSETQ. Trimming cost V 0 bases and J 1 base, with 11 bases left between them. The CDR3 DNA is TGCGCCAGCAGCTTGGGCAGGGGTCTATCCTACGAGCAGTACTTC. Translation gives CASSLGRGLSYEQYF.

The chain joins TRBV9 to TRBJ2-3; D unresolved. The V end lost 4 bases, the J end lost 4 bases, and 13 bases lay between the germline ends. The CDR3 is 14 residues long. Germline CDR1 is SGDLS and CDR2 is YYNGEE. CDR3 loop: CASSFLEVPDTQYF. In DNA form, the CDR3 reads TGTGCCAGCAGCTTCCTTGAAGTCCCAGATACGCAGTATTTT.

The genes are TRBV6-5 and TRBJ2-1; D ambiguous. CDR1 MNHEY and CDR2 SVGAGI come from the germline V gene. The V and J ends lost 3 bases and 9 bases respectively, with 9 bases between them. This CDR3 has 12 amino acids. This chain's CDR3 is CASSYSDREQFF. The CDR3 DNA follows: TGTGCCAGCAGTTATTCCGATCGTGAGCAGTTCTTC.

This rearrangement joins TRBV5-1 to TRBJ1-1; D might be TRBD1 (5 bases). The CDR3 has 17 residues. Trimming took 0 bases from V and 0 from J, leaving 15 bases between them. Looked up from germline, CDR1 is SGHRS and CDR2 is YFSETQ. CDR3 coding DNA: TGCGCCAGCAGCTTGGGAATTGGGACCCCAATGAACACTGAAGCTTTCTTT. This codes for CASSLGIGTPMNTEAFF.

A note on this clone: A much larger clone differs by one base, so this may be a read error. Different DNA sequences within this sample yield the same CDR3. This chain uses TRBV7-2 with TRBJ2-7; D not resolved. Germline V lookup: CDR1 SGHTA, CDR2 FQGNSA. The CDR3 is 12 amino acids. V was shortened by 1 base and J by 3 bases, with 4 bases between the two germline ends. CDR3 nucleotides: TGTGCCAGCAGCTTAGTGGGCTACGAGCAGTACTTC. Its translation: CASSLVGYEQYF.

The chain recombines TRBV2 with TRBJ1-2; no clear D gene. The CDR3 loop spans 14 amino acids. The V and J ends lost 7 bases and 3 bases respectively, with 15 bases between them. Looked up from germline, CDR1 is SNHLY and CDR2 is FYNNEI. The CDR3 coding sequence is TGTGCCAGCAAGGACGGGAATTCAGACTATGGCTACACCTTC. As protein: CASKDGNSDYGYTF. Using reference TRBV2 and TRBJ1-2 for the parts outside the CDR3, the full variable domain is EPEVTQTPSHQVTQMGQEVILRCVPISNHLYFYWYRQILGQKVEFLVSFYNNEISEKSEIFDDQFSVERPDGSNFTLKIRSTKLEDSAMYFCASKDGNSDYGYTFGSGTRLTVV.

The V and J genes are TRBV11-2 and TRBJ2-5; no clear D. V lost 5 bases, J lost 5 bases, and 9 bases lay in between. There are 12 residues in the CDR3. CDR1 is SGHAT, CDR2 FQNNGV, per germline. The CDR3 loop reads CASSTDWETQYF. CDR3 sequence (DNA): TGTGCCAGCAGCACAGATTGGGAGACCCAGTACTTC.

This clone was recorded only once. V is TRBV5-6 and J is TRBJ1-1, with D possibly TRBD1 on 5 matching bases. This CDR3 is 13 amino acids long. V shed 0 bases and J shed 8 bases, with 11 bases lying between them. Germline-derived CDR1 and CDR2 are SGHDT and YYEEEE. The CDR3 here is CASSLAGDGEAFF. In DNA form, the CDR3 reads TGTGCCAGCAGCTTGGCCGGGGACGGGGAAGCTTTCTTT.

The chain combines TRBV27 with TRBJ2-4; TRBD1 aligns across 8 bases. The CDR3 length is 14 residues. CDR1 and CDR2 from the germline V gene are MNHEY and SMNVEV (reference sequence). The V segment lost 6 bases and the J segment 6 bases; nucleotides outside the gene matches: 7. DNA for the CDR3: TGTGCCAGCAGCCCGACAGGGGTCTTAAACATTCAGTACTTC. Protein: CASSPTGVLNIQYF.

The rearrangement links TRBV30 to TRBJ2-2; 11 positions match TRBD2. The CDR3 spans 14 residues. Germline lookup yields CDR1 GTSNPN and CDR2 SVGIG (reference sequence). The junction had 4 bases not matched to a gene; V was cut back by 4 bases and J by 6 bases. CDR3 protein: CAWTIAGGPGELFF. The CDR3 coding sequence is TGTGCCTGGACGATAGCGGGGGGGCCCGGGGAGCTGTTTTTT.

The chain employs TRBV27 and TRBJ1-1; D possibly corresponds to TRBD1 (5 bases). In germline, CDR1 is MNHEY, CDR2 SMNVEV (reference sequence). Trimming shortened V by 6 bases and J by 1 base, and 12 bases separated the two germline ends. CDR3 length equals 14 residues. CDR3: CASRPGTTNTEAFF. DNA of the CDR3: TGTGCCAGCAGACCCGGGACCACGAACACTGAAGCTTTCTTT.

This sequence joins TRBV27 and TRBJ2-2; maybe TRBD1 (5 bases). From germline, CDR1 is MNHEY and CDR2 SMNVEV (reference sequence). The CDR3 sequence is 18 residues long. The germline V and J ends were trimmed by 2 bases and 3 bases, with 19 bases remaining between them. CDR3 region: CASSLEQVSLRHTGELFF. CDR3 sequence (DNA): TGTGCCAGCAGTTTAGAACAGGTCTCCCTTCGGCACACCGGGGAGCTGTTTTTT.

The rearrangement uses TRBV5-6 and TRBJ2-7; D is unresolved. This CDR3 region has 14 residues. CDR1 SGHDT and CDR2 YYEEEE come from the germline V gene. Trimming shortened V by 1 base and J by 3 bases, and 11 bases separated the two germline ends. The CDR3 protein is CASSLRQRIYEQYF. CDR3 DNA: TGTGCCAGCAGCTTGCGCCAGAGAATCTACGAGCAGTACTTC.

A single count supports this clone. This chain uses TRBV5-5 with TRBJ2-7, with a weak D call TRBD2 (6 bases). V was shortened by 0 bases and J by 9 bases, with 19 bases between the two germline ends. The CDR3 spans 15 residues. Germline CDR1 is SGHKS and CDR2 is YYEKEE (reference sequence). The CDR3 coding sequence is TGTGCCAGCAGCTTGGCCGGAGGGGAGACAGAGGGGCAGTACTTC. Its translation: CASSLAGGETEGQYF.

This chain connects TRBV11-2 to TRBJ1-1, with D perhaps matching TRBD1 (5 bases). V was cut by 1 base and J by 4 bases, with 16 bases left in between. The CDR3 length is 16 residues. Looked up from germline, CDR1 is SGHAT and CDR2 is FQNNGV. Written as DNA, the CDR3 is TGTGCCAGCAGCTTAGTGGGTTTGGGGCCTGGCACTGAAGCTTTCTTT. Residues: CASSLVGLGPGTEAFF.

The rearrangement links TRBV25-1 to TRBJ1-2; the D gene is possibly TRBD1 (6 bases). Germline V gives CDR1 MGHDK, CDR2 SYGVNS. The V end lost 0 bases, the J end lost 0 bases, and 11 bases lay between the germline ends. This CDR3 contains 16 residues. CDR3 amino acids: CASSEYGDTSNYGYTF. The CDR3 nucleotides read TGTGCCAGCAGTGAATATGGGGACACCTCTAACTATGGCTACACCTTC.